This TCR beta chain is from a study of T cell repertoires in cytomegalovirus infection. Study at large: CMV epitopes in the study were HLA-C-restricted (recently identified) and HLA-B-restricted (well studied). Matching HLA type and CMV infection were both indicated by public TCR beta signatures.

This CDR3 spans 15 amino acids. Trimming took 2 bases from V and 6 from J, leaving 15 bases between them. CDR1 LGHNA and CDR2 YSLEER come from the germline V gene. The study, taken as a whole, reports: HLA-C-restricted CMV clonotypes gave the most frequent clonotype in two of eight donors. The study identified carriers of CMV plus the relevant HLA from cumulative public TCR beta family frequency.

TCRdb called the reads again in MiXCR, with one record for every CDR3 protein. The sample consists of some 900,000 distinct CDR3 sequences, less than 35% of them appearing once. This clonotype was seen more than once but under ten times. Its specificity is not known. This specimen consisted of cultured CD8+ T cells from PBMCs, obtained from culture after CMV antigen stimulation. J is TRBJ2-3 and V is TRBV4-3; a weak D match, TRBD1 (5 bases). The TCR comes from a human donor in good health (CMV status not recorded). Some clones in this sample may be carry-over from other donors' samples. The CDR3, as DNA: TGCGCCAGCAGCCAAAGATTTCAGGGATGGGATACGCAGTATTTT. Amino acid sequence: CASSQRFQGWDTQYF.